This is a list of T cell receptor beta chains from one sample in a study of blood T cell repertoires in COVID-19. Clones were read by immunoSEQ multiplex PCR, and TCRdb kept only the in-frame ones, dropping some. In the table there are some 180,000 clones, roughly 81% of which are singletons. Sample: peripheral blood. The receptors were sampled from a woman in her thirties or forties with COVID-19, enrolled during active disease. Each CDR3 is given with its conserved first and last residue. A D gene is named only where the DNA matches it firmly. Expanded clones are given a class, and other clones once, few, many or no size at all.

CDR3nt	CDR3aa	len	v_gene	j_gene	abundance	d_gene
TGTGCCACCAGCACGGGACTAGCGGGATTCACAGATACGCAGTATTTT	CATSTGLAGFTDTQYF	16	TRBV15	TRBJ2-3	NA	TRBD2
TGTGCCAGCAGCTTAGTTCACTCGAATTCACCCCTCCACTTT	CASSLVHSNSPLHF	14	TRBV7-8	TRBJ1-6	few	NA
TGCGCCAGCAGCCAAGATCGATTAAGCGGGGACTCTGGGGCCAACGTCCTGACTTTC	CASSQDRLSGDSGANVLTF	19	TRBV4-1	TRBJ2-6	NA	TRBD2
TGTGCCAGCAGCCCAGAACTAGCGGGGGGATTAGTTCAGTTCTTC	CASSPELAGGLVQFF	15	TRBV7-9	TRBJ2-1	NA	TRBD2
TGTGCCACCAGCAGAGTAGGGGTAGCGGGTTCCCGCAATGAGCAGTTCTTC	CATSRVGVAGSRNEQFF	17	TRBV15	TRBJ2-1	NA	TRBD2
TGTGCCAGCAGCCCGACAGGTGTGGGTGAAGCTTTCTTT	CASSPTGVGEAFF	13	TRBV7-9	TRBJ1-1	few	NA
TGTGCCAGCAGTAGGGGGACAGAAGAGACCCAGTACTTC	CASSRGTEETQYF	13	TRBV12-3/TRBV12-4	TRBJ2-5	NA	TRBD1
TGTGCCAGCAGTACAAGATCTAAGGGGGTTAATTCACCCCTCCACTTT	CASSTRSKGVNSPLHF	16	TRBV14	TRBJ1-6	NA	NA
TGTGCCAGCAGCCCCACATCTAGCGGGGGGATTTACGAGCAGTACTTC	CASSPTSSGGIYEQYF	16	TRBV9	TRBJ2-7	NA	TRBD2
TGTGCCAGCTCACCGGGCCTGGGAGGTGAAAAACTGTTTTTT	CASSPGLGGEKLFF	14	TRBV18	TRBJ1-4	NA	NA
TGTGCCAGCAGCTTGCGGACACGTCCCACTGAAGCTTTCTTT	CASSLRTRPTEAFF	14	TRBV5-6	TRBJ1-1	NA	NA
TGTGCCAGCAGCCAACAATGGTCTACCAAGTTTCCGGACACTGAAGCTTTCTTT	CASSQQWSTKFPDTEAFF	18	TRBV14	TRBJ1-1	NA	NA
TGCAGCGCCCTAACAGGGACTGAAGCTTTCTTT	CSALTGTEAFF	11	TRBV29-1	TRBJ1-1	NA	NA
TGTGCCAGCAGCAAAGGGGCCCAGGACAGACGTCCGCATAGCAATGAGCAGTTCTTC	CASSKGAQDRRPHSNEQFF	19	TRBV21-1	TRBJ2-1	once	NA
TGTGCCAGCAGCAGAGACAGAAGAGAAGCTTTCTTT	CASSRDRREAFF	12	TRBV28	TRBJ1-1	NA	NA
TGTGCCAGCAGCTTCGAAGCGGGGACGGGTGGGGAGACCCAGTACTTC	CASSFEAGTGGETQYF	16	TRBV5-4	TRBJ2-5	NA	TRBD2
TGTGCCAGTTCAACAGGGCCCCACACTGAAGCTTTCTTT	CASSTGPHTEAFF	13	TRBV19	TRBJ1-1	NA	NA
TGTGCCTGGTCCGGGACAGGGCAATCACCCCTCCACTTT	CAWSGTGQSPLHF	13	TRBV30	TRBJ1-6	NA	TRBD1
TGTGCCAGCTCACAACGACAGGCCGGACCTTACGAGCAGTACTTC	CASSQRQAGPYEQYF	15	TRBV18	TRBJ2-7	few	NA
TGTGCCAGCATCCGGGACAGGGTTGTAGAGACCCAGTACTTC	CASIRDRVVETQYF	14	TRBV6-5	TRBJ2-5	NA	TRBD1
TGTGCCAGTAGTATAGGGACAGGGGGGTACACCGGGGAGCTGTTTTTT	CASSIGTGGYTGELFF	16	TRBV19	TRBJ2-2	NA	TRBD1
TGTGCCAGCAGTACAGGGGGCACCGGGGAGCTGTTTTTT	CASSTGGTGELFF	13	TRBV11-3	TRBJ2-2	NA	TRBD1
TGTGCCAGCAGTGGGGGCCGGGTACCTGAAGCTTTCTTT	CASSGGRVPEAFF	13	TRBV6-6	TRBJ1-1	few	NA
TGTGCCATCAGTCTTGGGGGGGACAGGGTCAATGAGCAGTTCTTC	CAISLGGDRVNEQFF	15	TRBV10-3	TRBJ2-1	NA	TRBD1
TGTGCCAGCAGCCCCCGGGACAGGGTTTTTGGGGCCAACGTCCTGACTTTC	CASSPRDRVFGANVLTF	17	TRBV9	TRBJ2-6	NA	TRBD1
TGTGCCAGCAGTGACCCCCCGGGGGGAGGTCAGCCCCAGCATTTT	CASSDPPGGGQPQHF	15	TRBV6-1	TRBJ1-5	once	NA
TGTGCCAGTACCCCCGGACAGGGAGGGAATTCACCCCTCCACTTT	CASTPGQGGNSPLHF	15	TRBV19	TRBJ1-6	NA	TRBD1
TGTGCCAGCAACAGGGGGGTTGTCACAGATACGCAGTATTTT	CASNRGVVTDTQYF	14	TRBV2	TRBJ2-3	NA	TRBD1
TGTGCCAGCAGCCCCCGGACAGGGAAGTCTTTCAATGAGCAGTTCTTC	CASSPRTGKSFNEQFF	16	TRBV5-6	TRBJ2-1	once	TRBD1
TGTGCCAACTCAGAGGGAGCGACAGATACGCAGTATTTT	CANSEGATDTQYF	13	TRBV2	TRBJ2-3	few	NA
TGTGCCAGCAGTTACACGACAGGGGGGGCCGGGGAGCTGTTTTTT	CASSYTTGGAGELFF	15	TRBV6-5	TRBJ2-2	few	TRBD1
TGCGCCAGCAGTGCGGGGGGAATTAATTCACCCCTCCACTTT	CASSAGGINSPLHF	14	TRBV5-1	TRBJ1-6	NA	NA
TGTGCCAGCAGTCACGGACAGGGCTACGAGCAGTACTTC	CASSHGQGYEQYF	13	TRBV2	TRBJ2-7	once	TRBD1
TGTGCCTGGAGCCAGGACAGGAGTCCCTCTCGCTACACCTTC	CAWSQDRSPSRYTF	14	TRBV30	TRBJ1-2	once	TRBD1
TGTGCCAGTAGGGACAGGGGGGGATCAGATACGCAGTATTTT	CASRDRGGSDTQYF	14	TRBV19	TRBJ2-3	NA	TRBD1